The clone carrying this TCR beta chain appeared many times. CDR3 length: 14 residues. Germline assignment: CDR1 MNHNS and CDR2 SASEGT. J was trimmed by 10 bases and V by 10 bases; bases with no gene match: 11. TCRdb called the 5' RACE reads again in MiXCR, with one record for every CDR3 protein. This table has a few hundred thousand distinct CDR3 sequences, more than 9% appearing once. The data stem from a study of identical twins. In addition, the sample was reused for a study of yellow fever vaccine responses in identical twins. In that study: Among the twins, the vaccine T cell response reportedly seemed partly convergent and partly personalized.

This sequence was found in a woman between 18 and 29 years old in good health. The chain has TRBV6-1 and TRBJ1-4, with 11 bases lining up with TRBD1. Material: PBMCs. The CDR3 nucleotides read TGTGCCACCGGGACAGGGGGTTCGGCGGGAAAACTGTTTTTT. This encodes CATGTGGSAGKLFF.